This T cell receptor beta chain was documented in a study of T cells in Graves' hyperthyroidism and ophthalmopathy. About the study: Any treatment followed the collection of peripheral blood at initial diagnosis.

The TCR beta CDR3 regions underwent amplification using RNA transcripts as the source. First-round RT-PCR with HTBI primers amplified the TCR CDR3 region. From the multiplex PCR reads, TCRdb called clonotypes with MiXCR, one entry per CDR3 protein. This table holds 500,000 to 650,000 distinct CDR3 sequences, 15% to 20% found once. This CDR3 is 14 amino acids long. With 4 bases clipped from V and 6 bases from J, the junction kept 8 bases outside the gene matches. The V gene's germline CDR1 is MGHRA and CDR2 YSYEKL. In this sample, this clonotype turned up a few times. This sequence was found in a man in his forties with Graves' ophthalmopathy. Sequencing was performed on blood. V is TRBV4-1 and J is TRBJ2-7; 8 positions match TRBD2. The CDR3 sequence is CASSLTGGVTEQYF. Written as DNA, the CDR3 is TGCGCCAGCAGCCTGACGGGGGGGGTAACCGAGCAGTACTTC.